This section outlines one TCR beta chain sequence together with its context. Its specificity is not known. These data originate in a study of CD8 T cells in ankylosing spondylitis. Whole-study results and caveats: Disease-linked clones, CD8+, were relatively rare in peripheral blood. A motif in TCR beta, a set of roughly eight highly homologous variants, appeared characteristic of ankylosing spondylitis blood. Reactive arthritis synovial fluid and blood were previously reported to contain some motif variants. Matched ankylosing spondylitis synovial fluid reportedly contained a significantly enriched population of disease-linked clones.

By quantitative 5'-RACE with molecular barcodes, the TCR beta libraries were made. TCRdb independently ran MiXCR on the 5' RACE reads; one entry per CDR3 protein. The sample contains around 890,000 distinct CDR3 sequences, about 12% of which appear only once. Trimming removed 2 bases from V and 6 bases from J; junction bases left unmatched: 12. Germline CDR1 is SGHRS and CDR2 is YFSETQ. The CDR3 is 16 residues long. The J gene is TRBJ2-3, the V gene TRBV5-1, with 7 positions matching TRBD2. The sequence was collected from a male donor with ankylosing spondylitis. The specimen was blood, either unsorted or a sorted T cell fraction (not recorded which). This chain's CDR3 is CASSFPRGSLSDTQYF. CDR3 nucleotide sequence: TGCGCCAGCAGCTTTCCCCGCGGGAGCCTGTCGGATACGCAGTATTTT.